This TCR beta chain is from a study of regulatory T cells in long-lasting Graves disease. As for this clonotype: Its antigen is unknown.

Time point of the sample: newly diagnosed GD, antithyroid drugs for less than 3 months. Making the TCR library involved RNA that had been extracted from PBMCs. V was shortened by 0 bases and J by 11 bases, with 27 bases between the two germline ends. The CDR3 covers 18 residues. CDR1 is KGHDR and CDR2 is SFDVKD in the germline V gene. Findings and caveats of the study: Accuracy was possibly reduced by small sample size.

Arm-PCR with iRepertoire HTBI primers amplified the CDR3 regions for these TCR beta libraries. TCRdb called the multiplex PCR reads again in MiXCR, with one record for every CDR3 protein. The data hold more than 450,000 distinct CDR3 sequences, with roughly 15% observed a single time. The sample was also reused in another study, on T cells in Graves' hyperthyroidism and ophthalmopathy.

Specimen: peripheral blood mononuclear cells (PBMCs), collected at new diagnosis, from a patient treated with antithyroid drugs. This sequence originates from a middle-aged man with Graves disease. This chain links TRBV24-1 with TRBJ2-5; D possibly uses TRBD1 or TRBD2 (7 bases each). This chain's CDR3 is CATSDLDWGRGLYNEQYF. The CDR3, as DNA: TGTGCCACCAGTGATTTGGATTGGGGGAGGGGGCTCTACAATGAGCAGTACTTC.